The T cell receptor beta chain under discussion was sequenced for a study of Ad26.COV2.S vaccination and SARS-CoV-2 variants. The protocol was immunoSEQ multiplex PCR, while the TCRdb copy is restricted to in-frame clones and leaves out a portion. Of about 680,000 clones in the sample, roughly 90% are singletons; the top ten hold about 1.5%. Study outcomes and limitations: Analyses that measured TCR breadth and depth may have underestimated total T cell responses.

The CDR3 sequence is 13 residues long. Germline V CDR1 and CDR2: SNHLY, FYNNEI. V dropped 1 base and J dropped 2 bases, with 5 bases sitting between them. Regarding treatment: about 20 received Ad26.COV2.S at low or high dose, single or two shots; a few received placebo; per-sample allocation not given. Collection of samples fell on day 63 after the first vaccine or placebo injection. SARS-CoV-2 spike from the Wuhan strain was encoded by the vaccine, an Ad26 vector. Worth noting for this clone: Its specificity is unknown.

The clonotype originates from a person between 18 and 65 years old who received the Ad26.COV2.S COVID-19 vaccine or a placebo. J is TRBJ1-2 and V is TRBV2, with no clear D. The source material was peripheral blood, sampled in a trial of Ad26.COV2.S vaccine versus placebo. The CDR3, as DNA: TGTGCCAGCAGTGAAGGGCTAAACTATGGCTACACCTTC. Amino acid sequence: CASSEGLNYGYTF.